The rows below give T cell receptor beta chains drawn from one sample of a study of blood T cell repertoires in COVID-19. TCRdb's copy holds only in-frame clones and misses some; the assay was immunoSEQ multiplex PCR. The sample holds over 150,000 clones, more than 75% seen once. Sample: peripheral blood. The receptors originated from a man aged 45 to 65 who had recovered from COVID-19. The CDR3 runs from the conserved cysteine through the conserved F or W. D genes are given only for firm matches. The size of a clone is reported for some rows only, either as once, few or many, or as a class for expanded clones.

v_gene	abundance	d_gene	j_gene	CDR3aa	CDR3nt
TRBV29-1	.	TRBD2	TRBJ2-3	CSLGLAGPGNTQYF	TGCAGCCTGGGACTAGCGGGGCCGGGAAATACGCAGTATTTT
TRBV4-3	.	.	TRBJ2-3	CASSQDVGASDTQYF	TGCGCCAGCAGCCAAGACGTGGGGGCCTCAGATACGCAGTATTTT
TRBV9	.	TRBD1	TRBJ2-3	CASSVYDRARDTQYF	TGTGCCAGCAGCGTATATGACAGGGCGAGGGATACGCAGTATTTT
TRBV2	.	TRBD1	TRBJ1-2	CASRGQGVNGGYTF	TGTGCCAGCAGGGGACAGGGGGTTAATGGGGGCTACACCTTC
TRBV7-9	.	.	TRBJ1-1	CASSLAIGRTEAFF	TGTGCCAGCAGCTTAGCGATCGGGAGAACTGAAGCTTTCTTT
TRBV6-5	.	TRBD1	TRBJ1-4	CASTGGAREKLFF	TGTGCCAGCACAGGGGGCGCGAGGGAAAAACTGTTTTTT
TRBV7-9	.	TRBD1	TRBJ2-5	CASSRLTGVGQETQYF	TGTGCCAGCAGCCGTTTGACAGGGGTTGGGCAAGAGACCCAGTACTTC
TRBV4-3	.	.	TRBJ1-6	CASSQVVGRGRSPLHF	TGCGCCAGCAGCCAAGTAGTTGGCAGGGGTCGTTCACCCCTCCACTTT
TRBV6-5	.	.	TRBJ2-7	CASSTGLDSEQYF	TGTGCCAGCAGTACCGGACTCGACTCCGAGCAGTACTTC
TRBV19	.	.	TRBJ1-5	CASSTSQRQPQHF	TGTGCCAGTAGTACCTCACAGAGACAGCCCCAGCATTTT
TRBV5-4	.	TRBD2	TRBJ2-7	CASSLTSGGRGAYEQYF	TGTGCCAGCAGCTTAACTAGCGGGGGGAGAGGGGCCTACGAGCAGTACTTC
TRBV4-3	.	TRBD1	TRBJ1-2	CASSHSARQGSGGYTF	TGCGCCAGCAGCCACTCAGCCCGACAGGGGAGTGGTGGCTACACCTTC
TRBV5-1	.	.	TRBJ2-5	CASSSLGGTETQYF	TGCGCCAGCAGCTCCTTGGGAGGAACGGAGACCCAGTACTTC
TRBV11-2	.	.	TRBJ1-4	CASSLARGTNEKLFF	TGTGCCAGCAGCTTAGCCAGGGGCACTAATGAAAAACTGTTTTTT
TRBV7-3	.	.	TRBJ2-3	CASSLEGNTDTQYF	TGTGCCAGCAGCTTAGAGGGTAACACAGATACGCAGTATTTT
TRBV7-9	.	.	TRBJ1-6	CASSPSVPLHF	TGTGCCAGCAGCCCTTCGGTACCCCTCCACTTT
TRBV7-9	once	TRBD2	TRBJ2-2	CASSPSGAGELFF	TGTGCCAGCAGCCCTAGCGGAGCAGGGGAGCTGTTTTTT
TRBV7-6	.	TRBD1	TRBJ2-5	CASSKQAEGAETQYF	TGTGCCAGCAGCAAACAGGCTGAGGGGGCAGAGACCCAGTACTTC
TRBV20-1	.	TRBD2	TRBJ2-4	CSASPLGRAKENIQYF	TGCAGTGCTAGTCCCCTCGGGAGGGCCAAGGAAAACATTCAGTACTTC
TRBV3-1/TRBV3-2	once	.	TRBJ2-5	CASSQGRQETQYF	TGTGCCAGCAGCCAGGGGCGGCAAGAGACCCAGTACTTC
TRBV5-5	few	.	TRBJ2-5	CASSSRAMETQYF	TGTGCCAGCAGCTCTAGAGCAATGGAGACCCAGTACTTC
TRBV6-5	.	.	TRBJ2-2	CASGFRQAGELFF	TGTGCCAGCGGGTTTCGACAGGCCGGGGAGCTGTTTTTT
TRBV6-5	.	TRBD1	TRBJ1-2	CASSLDRANGYTF	TGTGCCAGCAGTCTAGACAGGGCCAATGGCTACACCTTC
TRBV5-6	.	TRBD1	TRBJ1-2	CASSSTGGGHGYTF	TGTGCCAGCAGCTCCACAGGGGGCGGTCATGGCTACACCTTC
TRBV5-5	.	.	TRBJ2-5	CASSFPTRSETQYF	TGTGCCAGCAGCTTCCCGACTAGATCAGAGACCCAGTACTTC
TRBV19	.	.	TRBJ2-7	CASSFRDREGASGRQQYF	TGTGCCAGTAGTTTCCGGGACAGGGAAGGAGCTAGCGGGAGACAGCAGTACTTC
TRBV9	.	TRBD1	TRBJ1-4	CASSVQTGEGEKLFF	TGTGCCAGCAGCGTACAGACAGGGGAAGGGGAAAAACTGTTTTTT
TRBV6-2/TRBV6-3	.	.	TRBJ2-3	CASSSPGTQYF	TGTGCCAGCAGTTCCCCGGGAACGCAGTATTTT
TRBV29-1	.	TRBD1	TRBJ2-7	CSVRQGALGEQYF	TGCAGCGTCAGACAGGGGGCTTTGGGCGAGCAGTACTTC
TRBV5-1	.	.	TRBJ2-7	CASSPGYEQYF	TGCGCCAGCAGTCCGGGCTACGAGCAGTACTTC
TRBV10-2	.	.	TRBJ2-5	CASSVSGLSQETQYF	TGCGCCAGCAGTGTCTCCGGACTATCGCAAGAGACCCAGTACTTC
TRBV6-1	.	.	TRBJ1-4	CASSDRGATNEKLFF	TGTGCCAGCAGTGACAGGGGAGCAACTAATGAAAAACTGTTTTTT
TRBV10-3	.	TRBD2	TRBJ2-3	CAISGSGIGTDTQYF	TGTGCCATCAGTGGTAGCGGGATCGGCACAGATACGCAGTATTTT
TRBV11-1	.	.	TRBJ2-3	CASSLVGPGTQYF	TGTGCCAGCAGCTTAGTAGGCCCCGGGACGCAGTATTTT
TRBV7-2	.	.	TRBJ1-2	CASSQLQGPLGYTF	TGTGCCAGCAGCCAGTTGCAGGGGCCCTTGGGCTACACCTTC